This T cell receptor (beta chain) is drawn from a study of post-analysis software for immune sequencing data. Study summary: In terms of disease course, relapsing-remitting, secondary progressive and progressive-relapsing multiple sclerosis were included.

This CDR3 spans 13 amino acids. V was pared by 8 bases and J by 10 bases, with 18 bases between. The V gene's germline CDR1 is SNHLY and CDR2 FYNNEI. Unique-molecular-identifier-tagged TCR beta cDNA libraries were used. Once roughly 0.85 to 11 million T cells were used, about half a million cDNA molecules resulted. Via MiXCR, TCRdb re-called the PCR reads, giving one row per CDR3 protein. The sample lists under 200,000 distinct CDR3 sequences, approximately 29% seen once, with roughly 3.4% in the top ten. The study's findings and limits: Strong same-batch co-clustering of samples appeared with F measure clustering. Roughly 5 TRBV segments were significantly more frequent in patients than in controls. TRBV5-6, TRBV5-1 and TRBV20-1 were among these segments. People with multiple sclerosis had a significantly lower normalized Chao1 diversity than controls did.

This clonotype was counted between two and nine times. Its target is unknown. This chain links TRBV2 with TRBJ2-1; D unclear. The TCR was taken from a girl under 18 with multiple sclerosis. Source material: blood. The CDR3 reads CASHGPLSEEQFF. The CDR3 DNA follows: TGTGCCAGCCATGGCCCCCTGTCGGAGGAGCAGTTCTTC.